This T cell receptor (beta chain) appears in the sequencing data of a study of prognosis after radiotherapy for stage I lung cancer (dated by TCRdb to 2020 to 2023). Regarding the complete study: Between early 2018 and January 2019, roughly 19 patients with stage I NSCLC were enrolled in Nanjing, China. Newly diagnosed primary stage I lung tumors were present in 14 to 15 patients, and oligometastatic NSCLC after surgical resection of the primary tumor was present in several patients. Every patient was deemed medically inoperable, about a dozen because of comorbidities and six to eight because they refused surgery. The cohort comprised 10 to 15 men and about six women with a median age of 74.5 years, ranging from roughly 53 to 84 years. Squamous cell carcinoma histology was identified in over five patients, and adenocarcinoma histology was identified in about a dozen patients. Image-guided IMRT or VMAT was used to deliver SBRT in 3 to 5 fractions at a biologically effective dose of at least 100 Gy. Concurrent therapy was not administered to any patient alongside SBRT. Distant metastases were developed by four of the 19 patients after SBRT, at a median of 7 months, whereas no significant progression was observed in the other 15 patients. The study profiled peripheral blood TCR beta repertoires from stage I NSCLC patients before and after stereotactic body radiotherapy and related them to distant failure. The study sequenced about 40 blood samples from approximately 20 patients, one before and one after SBRT per patient.

CDR1 and CDR2 are drawn from the germline V gene (reference sequence): SGHAT, FQDESV. The V end loses 3 bases and the J end loses 1 base, and a stretch of 13 bases separates them. Inclusive of the bounding cysteine and phenylalanine, the CDR3 is 15 residues long. Just the 45-base CDR3 DNA is kept, in frame starting at base 1. All patients had node-negative disease on CT and PET/CT, and none had a history of other malignancies or had previously received chemotherapy or radiotherapy. At each of two time points, roughly 6 milliliters of peripheral venous blood were collected in EDTA tubes. PBMCs were isolated by Ficoll-Paque Plus density-gradient centrifugation. Samples were stored at -80°C immediately after collection until analysis. The study at large found these results: No determination of tumor specificity was made for expanded TCR clones. No adjustment for multiple comparisons was applied to any of the reported P values. Differences by metastasis status were reportedly seen in TRBV and TRBJ usage frequencies, involving two V genes at baseline and, after SBRT, roughly ten V genes and two J genes. The study was limited by its small cohort and short follow-up, and the findings require independent validation. Post-SBRT Shannon entropy and its change from baseline were lower in patients who developed distant metastases; baseline Shannon entropy was not associated with metastases. A decrease in unique TCR clone counts was observed after SBRT (median 10,088 before versus around 6,200 after; Wilcoxon paired P=0.011).

The TCR beta CDR3 region was amplified from genomic DNA by two rounds of multiplex PCR. The first PCR round used primers specific to each TRBV and TRBJ gene, and the primer sequences were filed in Chinese patent CN105087789A. Universal primers were used in the second PCR round. The Roche High Pure PCR Template Preparation Kit was used to extract genomic DNA from frozen PBMCs. Libraries were sequenced paired-end with 151 bp reads on an Illumina HiSeq 3000. The original pipeline was this. CutAdapt was used to remove raw reads lacking the multiplex PCR primer sequences. PEAR was used to merge high-quality paired reads into contigs. By aligning each contig to reference sequences, MiXCR assigned the TRB V, D and J gene segments to that contig. CDR3 sequences were clustered by base quality and sequence similarity to remove sequencing errors. Shannon entropy, normalized by the natural log of the productive TCR sequence number, served as the measure of diversity. One minus Shannon entropy divided by the natural log of the number of unique clonotypes was used as the definition of clonality. Progression-free survival cut-offs for repertoire metrics were chosen using the Youden index of ROC curves, with analyses run in R 3.5.3. TCRdb took the public reads, trimmed them with fastp at Q25, ran MiXCR for clone calling and kept in-frame beta chains. Rows matching on CDR3 protein sequence are summarized as one entry with the most common DNA and genes. TCRdb, not the original authors, processed these V and J calls. Across this sample there are roughly 17,000 distinct CDR3 sequences, with roughly 46% seen only once. The biggest ten clones account for about 39% of the sample.

This clonotype was picked up one time. It lacks a known antigen. Within one base of it there is no much larger clone, and no base qualities were kept. A single read counts as weak evidence. The specimen was PBMCs, collected before or after stereotactic body radiation therapy (not recorded which). This receptor was taken from a donor over 45 with non-small cell lung cancer. The V and J genes are TRBV11-1 and TRBJ2-7; matching of 5 bases hints at TRBD2 as the D gene. In nucleotide form, the sequence is TGTGCCAGCAGCTTGGCTCAACCGGGATCCTACGAGCAGTACTTC. Its protein is CASSLAQPGSYEQYF.